This record concerns one T cell receptor (beta chain) sequence. This sample is drawn from a study of T cells in tuberculosis. With V trimmed by 8 bases and J by 5 bases, 8 bases remained unmatched. The CDR3 runs to 14 residues. The V gene's germline CDR1 is LNHDA and CDR2 SQIVND (reference sequence). Sequenced by immunoSEQ multiplex PCR; TCRdb stores in-frame clones only, minus some. Here the sample spans about 40,000 clones, almost 95% being singletons. The sequence came from a donor aged 5-35 years with latent tuberculosis or without tuberculosis infection. Some clones in this sample may be carry-over from other donors' samples. This chain connects TRBV19 to TRBJ1-4; 7 nucleotides agree with TRBD1. Sequenced material: PBMCs. The CDR3 loop is CASGGTDANEKLFF. For the CDR3, the DNA is TGTGCCAGTGGTGGGACAGACGCAAATGAAAAACTGTTTTTT.